The T cell receptor beta chain described here comes from a study of regulatory T cells. Overall study findings and caveats: Hydrophobic residues at CDR3 positions 6 and 7 were enriched in conventional CD4+ T cells of CD3G-deficient patients.

Comment on this clone: Its antigen is unidentified.

The primer mix had 52 TRBV and 13 TRBJ primers. Data came from immunoSEQ multiplex PCR; TCRdb stores just in-frame clones and leaves some out. The table records under 45,000 clones, approximately 91% of them present only once. J gave up 9 bases and V 5 bases, and 5 bases lay outside the gene matches. CDR3 length: 13 residues. Germline V CDR1 and CDR2: MDHEN, SYDVKM. This receptor was obtained from a person under 30 with CD3G deficiency. Material for sequencing was conventional CD4+ T cells sorted from blood. This chain joins TRBV28 and TRBJ2-1, with TRBD2 identical over 9 bases. CDR3 amino acids: CASSLSGRTEQFF. CDR3 DNA: TGTGCCAGCAGTCTTAGCGGGAGAACTGAGCAGTTCTTC.